Listed below are T cell receptor beta chains from one sample, sequenced in a study of CD8+ T cells in alopecia areata. Sequenced by immunoSEQ multiplex PCR; TCRdb stores in-frame clones only, minus some. The sample contains roughly 280,000 clones, 60% of which appear only once. The sequencing here drew on CD4+ T cells sorted from blood, taken at week 52, from a patient treated with tofacitinib. These receptors originate from a human donor with alopecia areata. The CDR3 runs from the conserved cysteine through the conserved F or W. Each record gives: CDR3 protein, CDR3 DNA, D gene, clone size, J gene, V gene. The D gene is left open where the match is weak. For some rows the clone size is stated as once, few or many, or as a class when expanded; others skip it.

CASSLNLRGQGVNYGYTF,TGTGCCAGCAGCTTAAACCTAAGGGGACAGGGTGTCAACTATGGCTACACCTTC,TRBD1,.,TRBJ1-2,TRBV7-9
CASSLDGKNQPQHF,TGTGCCAGCAGCCTGGACGGGAAAAATCAGCCCCAGCATTTT,.,few,TRBJ1-5,TRBV7-9
CAIPSGQSSYGYTF,TGTGCAATTCCGTCGGGACAGTCCTCCTATGGCTACACCTTC,.,.,TRBJ1-2,TRBV12-2
CASSLKTGSYEQYF,TGTGCCAGCAGCCTGAAGACAGGGTCCTACGAGCAGTACTTC,TRBD1,.,TRBJ2-7,TRBV5-4
CSVEGRGQETQYF,TGCAGCGTTGAGGGCAGGGGGCAAGAGACCCAGTACTTC,TRBD1,.,TRBJ2-5,TRBV29-1
CASTPDRGGGGYTF,TGTGCCAGTACCCCGGACAGGGGTGGAGGCGGCTACACCTTC,TRBD1,.,TRBJ1-2,TRBV19
CAISGGQGSDTEAFF,TGTGCCATCTCCGGGGGACAGGGATCTGACACTGAAGCTTTCTTT,TRBD1,few,TRBJ1-1,TRBV10-3
CAWGPVADTQYF,TGTGCCTGGGGGCCTGTCGCAGATACGCAGTATTTT,.,.,TRBJ2-3,TRBV30
CASSPGRRHLLVGEKLFF,TGTGCCAGCAGCCCGGGTCGTCGGCACCTGCTAGTCGGTGAAAAACTGTTTTTT,.,.,TRBJ1-4,TRBV9
CAIARDKYTDTQYF,TGTGCCATCGCCCGGGACAAATACACAGATACGCAGTATTTT,.,.,TRBJ2-3,TRBV10-3
CARKETQYF,TGTGCAAGAAAAGAGACCCAGTACTTC,.,few,TRBJ2-5,TRBV21-1
CASTSRVYNEQFF,TGTGCCAGCACCAGTAGGGTCTACAATGAGCAGTTCTTC,.,few,TRBJ2-1,TRBV7-9
CASSPQPGQGYEQYF,TGTGCCAGCAGCCCACAACCGGGACAGGGGTACGAGCAGTACTTC,TRBD1,.,TRBJ2-7,TRBV11-1
CASSSQGEDTEAFF,TGTGCCAGCAGCTCACAGGGGGAGGACACTGAAGCTTTCTTT,TRBD1,few,TRBJ1-1,TRBV7-9
CAWSFPGRIRTDTQYF,TGTGCCTGGAGTTTCCCGGGACGGATCCGCACAGATACGCAGTATTTT,.,.,TRBJ2-3,TRBV30
CSVEPITDTQYF,TGCAGCGTTGAACCCATCACAGATACGCAGTATTTT,.,few,TRBJ2-3,TRBV29-1
CASSINAAVGADTQYF,TGTGCCAGTAGTATCAACGCGGCCGTAGGCGCAGATACGCAGTATTTT,.,few,TRBJ2-3,TRBV19
CSVEGVGEKLFF,TGCAGCGTTGAGGGGGTCGGAGAAAAACTGTTTTTT,.,.,TRBJ1-4,TRBV29-1
CATLAGGTDEQFF,TGTGCCACCTTAGCGGGGGGAACCGATGAGCAGTTCTTC,TRBD2,few,TRBJ2-1,TRBV10-3
CAWSAAPTDYGYTF,TGTGCCTGGAGTGCGGCCCCGACGGACTATGGCTACACCTTC,.,once,TRBJ1-2,TRBV30
CAISESEGLGTDWGEAFF,TGTGCCATCAGTGAGTCTGAGGGTTTGGGTACTGATTGGGGTGAAGCTTTCTTT,.,.,TRBJ1-1,TRBV10-3
CASSLANGGYTF,TGTGCCAGCAGCTTAGCTAACGGCGGCTACACCTTC,.,.,TRBJ1-2,TRBV7-9
CASSVARTGELFF,TGTGCCAGCAGCGTAGCTCGCACCGGGGAGCTGTTTTTT,.,.,TRBJ2-2,TRBV9
CASSGLAGGHSPLHF,TGTGCCAGCAGTGGGCTTGCGGGGGGGCATTCACCCCTCCACTTT,.,.,TRBJ1-6,TRBV25-1
CASSADRGDTEAFF,TGTGCCAGCAGCGCCGACAGGGGAGACACTGAAGCTTTCTTT,TRBD1,.,TRBJ1-1,TRBV9
CASSWSRDLTDTQYF,TGTGCCAGCAGTTGGTCTCGGGACTTAACAGATACGCAGTATTTT,.,.,TRBJ2-3,TRBV6-5
CASSQYDRGNNSPLHF,TGCGCCAGCAGCCAATACGACAGGGGAAATAATTCACCCCTCCACTTT,TRBD1,.,TRBJ1-6,TRBV4-1
CAISESRNTDTQYF,TGTGCCATCAGTGAGTCCAGGAACACAGATACGCAGTATTTT,.,few,TRBJ2-3,TRBV10-3
CASSPRGSLGHGELFF,TGTGCCAGCAGCCCCCGGGGCTCCCTTGGGCACGGGGAGCTGTTTTTT,.,.,TRBJ2-2,TRBV7-3
CASSKRGDYNEQFF,TGTGCCAGCAGCAAGCGGGGGGACTACAATGAGCAGTTCTTC,TRBD2,.,TRBJ2-1,TRBV4-2
CAWSVFWVTSGELSGANVLTF,TGTGCCTGGAGTGTATTTTGGGTGACTAGCGGGGAGCTCTCTGGGGCCAACGTCCTGACTTTC,TRBD2,.,TRBJ2-6,TRBV30
CASSPRWGTEAFF,TGTGCCAGCAGCCCGAGATGGGGCACTGAAGCTTTCTTT,.,few,TRBJ1-1,TRBV9
CASSQEGRGDYGYTF,TGCGCCAGCAGCCAAGAGGGCAGGGGGGACTATGGCTACACCTTC,TRBD1,once,TRBJ1-2,TRBV4-3
CASSPRQSGTGRFSSNQPQHF,TGCGCCAGCAGTCCTCGACAGTCCGGGACAGGGCGCTTTTCTAGCAATCAGCCCCAGCATTTT,TRBD1,.,TRBJ1-5,TRBV23-1
CSVVTDNEKLFF,TGCAGCGTTGTAACAGATAATGAAAAACTGTTTTTT,.,.,TRBJ1-4,TRBV29-1
CSVGSGFTQYF,TGCAGCGTTGGTAGTGGGTTTACGCAGTATTTT,.,.,TRBJ2-3,TRBV29-1
CASSQWGSPTDTQYF,TGCGCCAGCAGTCAATGGGGGTCTCCCACAGATACGCAGTATTTT,.,.,TRBJ2-3,TRBV23-1
CASRRGNTEAFF,TGCGCCAGCAGGCGGGGGAACACTGAAGCTTTCTTT,.,.,TRBJ1-1,TRBV5-1
CASRADRADNSPLHF,TGCGCCAGCAGGGCCGACAGGGCCGATAATTCACCCCTCCACTTT,TRBD1,.,TRBJ1-6,TRBV5-1
CASSYSISGGTYEQYF,TGTGCCAGCAGTTACTCGATTAGCGGGGGGACCTACGAGCAGTACTTC,TRBD2,.,TRBJ2-7,TRBV6-5
CAWERAGRSTGELFF,TGTGCCTGGGAAAGAGCGGGGAGGAGCACCGGGGAGCTGTTTTTT,TRBD2,.,TRBJ2-2,TRBV30
CASSLFLEEKLFF,TGTGCCAGCAGCTTGTTCCTGGAAGAAAAACTGTTTTTT,.,once,TRBJ1-4,TRBV5-6
CASSGDSRYSNQPQHF,TGTGCCAGCAGTGGGGACAGCCGCTATAGCAATCAGCCCCAGCATTTT,TRBD1,.,TRBJ1-5,TRBV6-6
CASSLAWRDFYGYTF,TGCGCCAGCAGCTTGGCCTGGCGGGACTTCTATGGCTACACCTTC,.,.,TRBJ1-2,TRBV5-1
CASSLLGVSPLHF,TGTGCCAGCAGTTTACTTGGGGTCTCACCCCTCCACTTT,.,.,TRBJ1-6,TRBV27